A single sample gave rise to the 24 T cell receptor beta chains below, sequenced in a study of OX40 agonist ivuxolimab in advanced cancers. Repertoires were generated with immunoSEQ multiplex PCR, while TCRdb's copy carries only in-frame clones and drops some. The sample carries some 57,000 clones, roughly nine tenths recorded once. Sequenced material: CD4+ or CD8+ T cells sorted from blood, taken in a trial of the OX40 agonist ivuxolimab. Receptors originate from an adult with an advanced solid tumor such as melanoma, head and neck, liver or kidney cancer.

This clone was seen only a few times. The CDR3 sequence: CASSSGFEQYF. The CDR3 DNA follows: TGTGCCAGCAGCTCAGGGTTCGAGCAGTACTTC. The genes are TRBV6-5 and TRBJ2-5; TRBD1 might be the D (5 bases). Judging by the DNA end, TRBJ2-7 fits better; the J call may be wrong. The CDR3 length is 11 residues. The germline V gene encodes CDR1 MNHEY and CDR2 SVGAGI.

This chain joins TRBV18 and TRBJ2-5; D possibly corresponds to TRBD2 (5 bases). The germline V gene has CDR1 KGHSH and CDR2 LQKENI. Trimming stripped 3 bases from V and 4 bases from J, with 18 bases between. The CDR3 runs 16 residues. The DNA of the CDR3 is TGTGCCAGCTCACCTTTCGCCACATTAGAGGGAGAGACCCAGTACTTC. Its protein is CASSPFATLEGETQYF.

CDR3: CASKPGQGTYNEQFF. CDR3 nucleotide sequence: TGTGCCAGCAAACCGGGACAGGGGACCTACAATGAGCAGTTCTTC. V and J are TRBV7-2 and TRBJ2-1, with 10 positions matching TRBD1. The V gene's germline CDR1 is SGHTA and CDR2 FQGNSA. The CDR3 contains 15 residues. V lost 7 bases to trimming and J lost 2 bases; unmatched junction nucleotides: 5.

The chain is built from TRBV7-9 and TRBJ2-4; 8 bases agree with TRBD2. This CDR3 has 14 residues. Unmatched junction bases numbered 5, after V lost 2 bases and J lost 8 bases. Germline V gives CDR1 SEHNR, CDR2 FQNEAQ (reference sequence). The CDR3 reads CASSLQAGVDIQYF. In DNA, the CDR3 is TGTGCCAGCAGCTTACAAGCGGGAGTTGACATTCAGTACTTC.

The J gene is TRBJ2-3, the V gene TRBV4-2; 9 positions agree with TRBD2. The length of the CDR3 is 14 residues. J was trimmed by 4 bases and V by 6 bases; bases with no gene match: 5. CDR1 LGHNA and CDR2 YNFKEQ come from the germline V gene. CDR3 nucleotides: TGTGCCAGCAGGCTAGCGGGAATGGCAGATACGCAGTATTTT. Its translation: CASRLAGMADTQYF.

With regard to this clone: The junction differs from germline at one of its ends, possibly a read error. The J gene is TRBJ2-5, the V gene TRBV28, with 7 bases lining up with TRBD1. The CDR3 runs to 14 residues. Germline CDR1 is MDHEN and CDR2 is SYDVKM. CDR3 nucleotides: TGTGCCAGCAATTTACTACAGGGGAAGGAGACCCAGTACTTC. Amino acid sequence: CASNLLQGKETQYF.

The V gene is TRBV28, the J gene TRBJ2-7; TRBD1 matches 8 bases. The germline V gene has CDR1 MDHEN and CDR2 SYDVKM. The length of the CDR3 is 16 residues. The V segment lost 6 bases and the J segment 1 base; nucleotides outside the gene matches: 11. In DNA, the CDR3 is TGTGCCAGCAGCCGCGCACAGGGGGACGGGTCCTACGAGCAGTACTTC. This gives the protein CASSRAQGDGSYEQYF.

The chain links TRBV7-6 to TRBJ2-1; 13 nucleotides agree with TRBD2. The length of the CDR3 is 17 residues. Germline V gives CDR1 SGHVS, CDR2 FNYEAQ. The V gene end was trimmed by 7 bases and the J gene end by 2 bases; junction bases not matched to a gene: 8. CDR3 region: CASTPAGTSGTYNEQFF. In DNA, the CDR3 is TGTGCCAGCACCCCGGCAGGGACTAGCGGGACCTACAATGAGCAGTTCTTC.

The gene calls are TRBV5-1 and TRBJ1-2, with D tentatively TRBD1 (5 bases). The V end was cut by 0 bases, the J end by 3 bases, with 9 bases between. CDR1 and CDR2 from the germline V gene are SGHRS and YFSETQ. CDR3 length equals 14 residues. CDR3 sequence reads: CASSLVQGYYGYTF. CDR3 nucleotides: TGCGCCAGCAGCTTGGTCCAGGGTTACTATGGCTACACCTTC.

The CDR3 bases are TGTGCCAGCAGGGAAACGGGACAGGGGACCGGGGAGCTGTTTTTT. This codes for CASRETGQGTGELFF. This rearrangement joins TRBV28 to TRBJ2-2, with 10 positions matching TRBD1. Losses at the gene ends were 6 bases for V and 5 bases for J; bases not matched to a gene: 6. CDR1 is MDHEN and CDR2 is SYDVKM in the germline V gene. The CDR3 contains 15 residues.

J is TRBJ2-1 and V is TRBV5-1; a possible D gene is TRBD2 (6 bases). CDR1 and CDR2 (germline): SGHRS, YFSETQ. This CDR3 region has 17 residues. Trimming took 3 bases from V and 4 from J, leaving 20 bases between them. The CDR3 region has the DNA TGCGCCAGCAGCTCGATAGGGTGGGGACTTACATACAATGAGCAGTTCTTC. It encodes CASSSIGWGLTYNEQFF.

Only a few counts were recorded for this clone. This chain uses TRBV5-1 with TRBJ2-2; 8 bases match TRBD1. The junction had 9 bases not matched to a gene; V was cut back by 6 bases and J by 5 bases. Germline CDR1 is SGHRS and CDR2 is YFSETQ. The length of the CDR3 is 15 residues. The CDR3 bases are TGCGCCAGCACCAAAACAGGGGGGAAGACCGGGGAGCTGTTTTTT. It is translated as CASTKTGGKTGELFF.

The chain employs TRBV10-3 and TRBJ2-5; D is undetermined. Trimming pared 2 bases from V and 5 bases from J, leaving 6 bases between. From germline, CDR1 is ENHRY and CDR2 SYGVKD. The CDR3 spans 12 residues. The CDR3 region has the DNA TGTGCCATCAGTGAGGGCTGGGAGACCCAGTACTTC. It yields the protein CAISEGWETQYF.

This sequence joins TRBV5-4 and TRBJ2-3; no reliable D call. CDR1 SGHNT and CDR2 YYREEE come from the germline V gene (reference sequence). Trimming shortened V by 1 base and J by 6 bases, and 12 bases separated the two germline ends. The CDR3 has 14 amino acids. The CDR3 protein is CASSLRLASDTQYF. The DNA of the CDR3 is TGTGCCAGCAGCTTGCGACTTGCTAGTGATACGCAGTATTTT. Full variable domain (remainder filled in from reference TRBV5-4 and TRBJ2-3): ETGVTQSPTHLIKTRGQQVTLRCSSQSGHNTVSWYQQALGQGPQFIFQYYREEENGRGNFPPRFSGLQFPNYSSELNVNALELDDSALYLCASSLRLASDTQYFGPGTRLTVL.

The chain recombines TRBV10-3 with TRBJ2-6; tentatively, D is TRBD1 or TRBD2 (5 bases each). The CDR3 extends over 18 amino acids. The germline CDR1 and CDR2 sequences are ENHRY and SYGVKD. V lost 6 bases to trimming and J lost 2 bases, with 20 bases between them. The CDR3 nucleotides read TGTGCCATCAGCGACCGGGACGGTCCTTTTACTGGGGCCAACGTCCTGACTTTC. Encoded protein: CAISDRDGPFTGANVLTF.

This clone was observed once. This rearrangement joins TRBV12-5 to TRBJ2-1; 12 bases fit TRBD2. Trimming took 5 bases from V and 7 from J; bases not matched to a gene: 6. Germline CDR1 is LGHNT and CDR2 is FRNRAP. CDR3 length: 15 amino acids. Written as DNA, the CDR3 is TGTGCTAGTGGTACCGGGACTAGCGGGCTTAATGAGCAGTTCTTC. It codes for CASGTGTSGLNEQFF.

V usage is TRBV18 and J usage is TRBJ2-3, with 8 nucleotides matching TRBD2. V shed 3 bases, J shed 2 bases, and the junction held 10 bases outside the gene matches. CDR3 length equals 17 residues. Germline lookup yields CDR1 KGHSH and CDR2 LQKENI. CDR3 in amino acids: CASSPEFPGGITDTQYF. CDR3 coding DNA: TGTGCCAGCTCACCCGAGTTTCCGGGAGGGATCACAGATACGCAGTATTTT.

By proportion, this clone is medium-sized. The rearrangement joins TRBV9 to TRBJ2-7; D not resolved. The CDR3 contains 10 residues. Trimming removed 4 bases from V and 3 bases from J, with 2 bases in between. In germline, CDR1 is SGDLS, CDR2 YYNGEE. The CDR3 sequence: CASSLYEQYF. CDR3 in DNA: TGTGCCAGCAGCCTCTACGAGCAGTACTTC.

This chain connects TRBV7-2 to TRBJ2-7; no reliable D call. The CDR3 covers 14 residues. Trimming took off 1 base at V and 2 bases at J, with 9 bases between the two ends. Per germline, CDR1 SGHTA and CDR2 FQGNSA. CDR3 sequence: CASSLVVYPYEQYF. The CDR3 coding sequence is TGTGCCAGCAGCTTAGTAGTCTACCCCTACGAGCAGTACTTC.

V gene TRBV7-8 combines with J gene TRBJ2-7, with D tentatively TRBD1 or TRBD2 (5 bases each). Germline CDR1 and CDR2: SGHVS and FQNEAQ. V was trimmed by 4 bases and J by 3 bases, leaving 13 bases between them. The CDR3 is 14 amino acids. Here the CDR3 reads CASSSGRLVYEQYF. The DNA for the CDR3 is TGTGCCAGCAGCTCGGGACGGTTAGTCTACGAGCAGTACTTC.

The chain employs TRBV23-1 and TRBJ1-5; D gene unclear. TRBV23-1 is known as an ORF, though its function is uncertain. This CDR3 region has 14 residues. Trimming removed 6 bases from V and 4 bases from J, with 13 bases in between. CDR3 sequence: CASSPCRGNQPQHF. The CDR3 DNA is TGCGCCAGCAGCCCCTGTCGGGGAAATCAGCCCCAGCATTTT.

The rearrangement uses TRBV10-3 and TRBJ1-5; D is unclear. V lost 3 bases and J lost 1, with 10 bases in between. CDR1 is ENHRY, CDR2 SYGVKD, per germline. The CDR3 sequence is 15 residues long. The CDR3 DNA is TGTGCCATCAGTGAACTAGCGGGCAGCAATCAGCCCCAGCATTTT. Translated, it gives CAISELAGSNQPQHF.

This chain uses TRBV5-1 with TRBJ2-7; tentative D call: TRBD2 (6 bases). TRBJ2-5 explains the end of the DNA better; the J call may be wrong. Germline-derived CDR1 and CDR2 are SGHRS and YFSETQ. The CDR3 runs to 12 residues. CDR3 sequence: CASSSGTETQYF. The CDR3 coding sequence is TGCGCCAGCAGCTCCGGGACTGAGACCCAGTACTTC.

The genes are TRBV29-1 and TRBJ2-2, with a weak D call TRBD1 (6 bases). Germline V lookup: CDR1 SQVTM, CDR2 ANQGSEA. The germline V and J ends were trimmed by 6 bases and 0 bases, with 23 bases remaining between them. The CDR3 totals 18 residues. CDR3 in amino acids: CSVGQSFWDTSNTGELFF. In DNA, the CDR3 is TGCAGCGTCGGTCAGAGTTTTTGGGACACATCGAACACCGGGGAGCTGTTTTTT.